This record concerns one T cell receptor beta chain sequence. The antigen is not known. The sample contains more than one DNA sequence encoding this CDR3. The table came from immunoSEQ multiplex PCR; TCRdb's copy has only in-frame clones and leaves some out. The data show 45,000 to 60,000 clones, with approximately 82% seen just once and 1.5% to 2% held by the top ten. These data originate in a study of memory CD4+ T cells and cytomegalovirus serostatus. Study-wide results and limits: Of under 200 reported CMV TCRbeta sequences, roughly 67 were found in memory CD4+ repertoires.

The sort gate was single viable CD3+CD4+CD8-CD45RO+ cells for memory CD4+ T cells. Serostatus was set by detecting CMV pp150, pp28, p38, p52 IgG. After thawing, CD4+ T cells were positively selected. Sequenced input: memory CD4+ T cells from blood. This TCR derives from an adult in good health and CMV-seropositive.

The CDR3 DNA follows: TGTGCCTGGAGTACCAGCTACGAGCAGTACTTC. It encodes CAWSTSYEQYF. The gene calls are TRBV30 and TRBJ2-7, with D unclear. This CDR3 comprises 11 residues. V was pared by 2 bases and J by 3 bases, with 5 bases between. CDR1 GTSNPN and CDR2 SVGIG come from the germline V gene (reference sequence).